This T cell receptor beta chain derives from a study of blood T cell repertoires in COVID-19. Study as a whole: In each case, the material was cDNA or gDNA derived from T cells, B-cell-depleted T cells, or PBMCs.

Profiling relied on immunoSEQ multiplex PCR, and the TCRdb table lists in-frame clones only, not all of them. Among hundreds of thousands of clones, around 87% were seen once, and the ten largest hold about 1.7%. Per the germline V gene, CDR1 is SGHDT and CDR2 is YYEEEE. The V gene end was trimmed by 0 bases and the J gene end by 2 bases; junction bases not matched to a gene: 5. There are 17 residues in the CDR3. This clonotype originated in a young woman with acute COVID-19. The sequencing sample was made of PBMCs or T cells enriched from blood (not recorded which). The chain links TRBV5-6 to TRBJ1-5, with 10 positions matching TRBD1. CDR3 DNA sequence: TGTGCCAGCAGCTTGGCGACAGGGGGCTTGGGCAATCAGCCCCAGCATTTT. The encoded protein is CASSLATGGLGNQPQHF.